The 5 T cell receptor beta chains reported below all come from one sample, sequenced in a study of T cells in Graves' hyperthyroidism and ophthalmopathy. The CDR3 regions of TCR beta were amplified from RNA transcripts. HTBI primers were used for first-round RT-PCR of the TCR CDR3. A single record per CDR3 protein comes from TCRdb applying MiXCR to the multiplex PCR reads. The sample lists roughly 840,000 distinct CDR3 sequences, more than 30% seen once, with about 8.9% in the top ten. The specimen sequenced was blood. The receptors were gathered from a man aged 18-30 years with Graves' hyperthyroidism.

This clonotype was detected a few times. The CDR3 nucleotides are TGCAGTGCTAGAGGGGGCCGTTCCTACGAGCAGTACTTC. Amino acid sequence: CSARGGRSYEQYF. The genes are TRBV20-1 and TRBJ2-7, with D tentatively TRBD1 (5 bases). This CDR3 comprises 13 residues. CDR1 and CDR2 (germline): DFQATT, SNEGSKA (reference sequence). Between the trimmed V and J ends, which lost 1 base and 1 base, there was a span of 8 bases.

This clonotype appeared once. This chain connects TRBV7-9 to TRBJ1-6; D uncertain. V was shortened by 3 bases and J by 9 bases, with 12 bases between the two germline ends. Looked up from germline, CDR1 is SEHNR and CDR2 is FQNEAQ (reference sequence). The CDR3 totals 14 residues. The CDR3 DNA reads TGTGCCAGCAGCTTCACCGGAATAAGTTCACCCCTCCACTTT. Translation gives CASSFTGISSPLHF.

This clonotype came up many times. The rearrangement links TRBV7-6 to TRBJ1-6, with a possible D match to TRBD1 (6 bases). The V gene's germline CDR1 is SGHVS and CDR2 FNYEAQ. Trimming removed 0 bases at V and 0 bases at J, with 9 bases between. The CDR3 sequence is 17 residues long. The CDR3 region is CASSLAGASSYNSPLHF. Written as DNA, the CDR3 is TGTGCCAGCAGCTTAGCGGGGGCCAGCTCCTATAATTCACCCCTCCACTTT.

The V and J genes are TRBV20-1 and TRBJ2-7; the D gene is possibly TRBD1 (6 bases). Germline V gene data show CDR1 as DFQATT and CDR2 as SNEGSKA (reference sequence). The CDR3 loop spans 15 amino acids. Trimming took off 2 bases at V and 2 bases at J, with 16 bases between the two ends. CDR3: CSARQRTEIPYEQYF. The CDR3 bases are TGCAGTGCTAGACAAAGGACAGAGATACCCTACGAGCAGTACTTC.

The CDR3 spells CASSHNTDTYLAFF. DNA for the CDR3: TGTGCCAGCAGCCATAATACGGATACGTATTTGGCTTTCTTT. The rearrangement uses TRBV9 and TRBJ1-1; the D is unclear. There are 14 residues in the CDR3. CDR1 and CDR2 (germline): SGDLS, YYNGEE. The germline V and J ends were trimmed by 4 bases and 11 bases, with 21 bases remaining between them. Looking up the rest from reference TRBV9 and TRBJ1-1 gives the full variable domain: DSGVTQTPKHLITATGQRVTLRCSPRSGDLSVYWYQQSLDQGLQFLIQYYNGEERAKGNILERFSAQQFPDLHSELNLSSLELGDSALYFCASSHNTDTYLAFFGQGTRLTVV.